This T cell receptor beta chain is from a study of T cell changes during pregnancy in multiple sclerosis. Using immunoSEQ multiplex PCR, the repertoire was profiled, and TCRdb retains in-frame clones only, with some absent. This table has approximately 30,000 clones, 89% appearing once. This CDR3 contains 14 residues. With 0 bases removed from V and 0 bases from J, the gap between germline ends came to 4 bases. Germline loops: CDR1 SGHTA, CDR2 FQGNSA. Material: CD4+ T cells from peripheral blood mononuclear cells, obtained in the first trimester of pregnancy. The sequence came from a female donor in good health, enrolled as a control in a pregnancy study. The chain recombines TRBV7-2 with TRBJ2-3; no firm D call. The CDR3 coding sequence is TGTGCCAGCAGCTTAGCATATAGCACAGATACGCAGTATTTT. Protein sequence: CASSLAYSTDTQYF.